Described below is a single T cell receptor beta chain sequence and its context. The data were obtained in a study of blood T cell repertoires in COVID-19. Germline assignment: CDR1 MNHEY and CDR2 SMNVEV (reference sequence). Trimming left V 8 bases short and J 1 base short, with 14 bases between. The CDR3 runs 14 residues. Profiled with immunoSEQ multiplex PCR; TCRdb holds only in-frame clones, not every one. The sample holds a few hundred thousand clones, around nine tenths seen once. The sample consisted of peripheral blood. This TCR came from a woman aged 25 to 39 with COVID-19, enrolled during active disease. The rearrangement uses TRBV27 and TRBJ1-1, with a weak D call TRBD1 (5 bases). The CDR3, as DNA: TGTGCCAGCCACCGGGGGATGGGGAACACTGAAGCTTTCTTT. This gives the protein CASHRGMGNTEAFF.